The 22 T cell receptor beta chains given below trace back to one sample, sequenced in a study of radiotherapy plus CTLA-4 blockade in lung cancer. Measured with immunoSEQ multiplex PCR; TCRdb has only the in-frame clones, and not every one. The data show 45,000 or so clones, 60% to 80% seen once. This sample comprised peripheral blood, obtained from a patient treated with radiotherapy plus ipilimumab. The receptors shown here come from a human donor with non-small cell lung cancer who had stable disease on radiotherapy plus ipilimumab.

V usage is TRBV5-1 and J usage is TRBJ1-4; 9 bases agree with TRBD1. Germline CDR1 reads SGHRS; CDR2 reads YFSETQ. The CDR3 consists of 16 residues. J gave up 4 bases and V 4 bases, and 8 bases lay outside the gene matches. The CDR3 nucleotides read TGCGCCAGCAGCCCGGGCGGGGGACAGGGTAATGAAAAACTGTTTTTT. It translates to CASSPGGGQGNEKLFF.

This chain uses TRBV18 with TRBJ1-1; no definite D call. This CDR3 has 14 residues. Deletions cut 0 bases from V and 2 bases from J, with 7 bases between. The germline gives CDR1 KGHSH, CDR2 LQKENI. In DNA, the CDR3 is TGTGCCAGCTCACCACCAACGGTAAACACTGAAGCTTTCTTT. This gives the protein CASSPPTVNTEAFF.

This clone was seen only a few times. Here the CDR3 DNA reads TGTGCCAGCAGCCCTGGGGGAGCGGGGGACTACAATGAGCAGTTCTTC. It yields the protein CASSPGGAGDYNEQFF. The chain joins TRBV5-4 to TRBJ2-1, with 8 bases aligning to TRBD2. The CDR3 is 16 residues long. Unmatched junction bases numbered 9, after V lost 4 bases and J lost 3 bases. CDR1 is SGHNT, CDR2 YYREEE, per germline (reference sequence).

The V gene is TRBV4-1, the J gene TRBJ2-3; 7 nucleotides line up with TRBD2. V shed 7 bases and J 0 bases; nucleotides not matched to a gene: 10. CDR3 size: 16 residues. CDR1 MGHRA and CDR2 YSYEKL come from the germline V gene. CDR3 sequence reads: CASKSLRGESTDTQYF. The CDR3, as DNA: TGCGCCAGCAAATCCCTACGGGGGGAAAGCACAGATACGCAGTATTTT.

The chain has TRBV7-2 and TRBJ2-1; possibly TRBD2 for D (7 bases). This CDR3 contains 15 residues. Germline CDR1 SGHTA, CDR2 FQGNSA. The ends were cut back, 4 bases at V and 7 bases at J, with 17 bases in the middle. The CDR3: CASSSRGATMNEQFF. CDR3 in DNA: TGTGCCAGCAGCTCCCGGGGGGCCACTATGAATGAGCAGTTCTTC.

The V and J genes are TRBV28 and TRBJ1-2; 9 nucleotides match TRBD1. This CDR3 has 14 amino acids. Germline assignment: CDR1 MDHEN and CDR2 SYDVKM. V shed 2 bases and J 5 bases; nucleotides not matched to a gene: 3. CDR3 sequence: CASSLGTGLYGYTF. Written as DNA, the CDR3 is TGTGCCAGCAGTTTAGGGACAGGGCTTTATGGCTACACCTTC.

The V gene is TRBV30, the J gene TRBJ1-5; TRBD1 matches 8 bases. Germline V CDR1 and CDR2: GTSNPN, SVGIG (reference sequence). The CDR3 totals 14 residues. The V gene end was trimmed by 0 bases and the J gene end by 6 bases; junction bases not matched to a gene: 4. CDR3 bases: TGTGCCTGGAGTGTAGGACAGGGACGTCAGCCCCAGCATTTT. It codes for CAWSVGQGRQPQHF.

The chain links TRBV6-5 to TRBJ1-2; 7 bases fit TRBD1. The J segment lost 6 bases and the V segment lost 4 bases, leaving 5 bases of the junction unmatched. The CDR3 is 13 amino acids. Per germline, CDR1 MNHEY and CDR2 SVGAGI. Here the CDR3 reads CASSLSTGNGYTF. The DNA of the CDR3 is TGTGCCAGCAGTTTATCGACAGGGAATGGCTACACCTTC.

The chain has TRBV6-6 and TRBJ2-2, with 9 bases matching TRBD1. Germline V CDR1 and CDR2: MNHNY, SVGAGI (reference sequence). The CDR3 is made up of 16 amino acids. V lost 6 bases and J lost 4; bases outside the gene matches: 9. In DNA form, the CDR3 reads TGTGCCAGCAGGAAGGGACAGGGAATCGGCACCGGGGAGCTGTTTTTT. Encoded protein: CASRKGQGIGTGELFF.

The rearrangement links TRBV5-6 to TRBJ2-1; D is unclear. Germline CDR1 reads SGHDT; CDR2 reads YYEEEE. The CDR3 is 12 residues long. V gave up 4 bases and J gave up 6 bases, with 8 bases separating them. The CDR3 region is CASSAYSNEQFF. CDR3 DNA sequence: TGTGCCAGCAGCGCCTACAGCAATGAGCAGTTCTTC.

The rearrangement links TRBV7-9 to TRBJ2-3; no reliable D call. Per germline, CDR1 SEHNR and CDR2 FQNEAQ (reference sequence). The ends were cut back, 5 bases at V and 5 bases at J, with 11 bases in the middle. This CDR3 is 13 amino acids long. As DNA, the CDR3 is TGTGCCAGCAGCACCTGGACGGAAGATACGCAGTATTTT. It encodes CASSTWTEDTQYF.

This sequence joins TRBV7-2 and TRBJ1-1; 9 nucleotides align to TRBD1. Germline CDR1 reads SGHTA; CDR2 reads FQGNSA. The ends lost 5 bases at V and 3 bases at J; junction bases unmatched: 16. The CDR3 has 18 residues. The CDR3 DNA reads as TGTGCCAGCAGCCCCCGACAGGGGGTCACCGTGGGGTACACTGAAGCTTTCTTT. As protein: CASSPRQGVTVGYTEAFF.

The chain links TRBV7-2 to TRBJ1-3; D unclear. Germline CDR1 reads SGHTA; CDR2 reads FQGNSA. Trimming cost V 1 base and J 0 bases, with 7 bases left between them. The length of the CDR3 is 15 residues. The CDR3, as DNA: TGTGCCAGCAGCTTAGGCGGAAGCTCTGGAAACACCATATATTTT. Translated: CASSLGGSSGNTIYF.

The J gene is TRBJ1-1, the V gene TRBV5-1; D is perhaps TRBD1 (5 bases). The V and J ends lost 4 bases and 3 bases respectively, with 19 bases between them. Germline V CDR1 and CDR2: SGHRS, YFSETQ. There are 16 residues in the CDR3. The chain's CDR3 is CASSPPRGAGHTEAFF. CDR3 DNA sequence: TGCGCCAGCAGCCCACCCCGAGGGGCAGGACACACTGAAGCTTTCTTT.

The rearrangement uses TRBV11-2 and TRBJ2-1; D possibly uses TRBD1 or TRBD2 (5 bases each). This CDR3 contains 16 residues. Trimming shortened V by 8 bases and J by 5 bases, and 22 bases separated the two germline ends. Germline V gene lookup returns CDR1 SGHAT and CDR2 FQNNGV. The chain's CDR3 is CASQPVQGRGDNEQFF. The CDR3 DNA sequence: TGTGCCAGCCAACCCGTGCAGGGACGGGGTGACAATGAGCAGTTCTTC.

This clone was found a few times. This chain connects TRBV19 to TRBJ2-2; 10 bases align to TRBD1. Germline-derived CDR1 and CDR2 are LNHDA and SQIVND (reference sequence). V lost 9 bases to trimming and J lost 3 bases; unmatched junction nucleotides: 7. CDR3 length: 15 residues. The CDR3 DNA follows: TGTGCCAGCCAGACAGGGGGCGCAGACACCGGGGAGCTGTTTTTT. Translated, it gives CASQTGGADTGELFF.

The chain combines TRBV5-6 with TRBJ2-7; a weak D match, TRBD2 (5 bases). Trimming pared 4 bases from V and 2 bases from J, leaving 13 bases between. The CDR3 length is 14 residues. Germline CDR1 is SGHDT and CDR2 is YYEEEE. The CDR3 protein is CASSPAYGTYEQYV. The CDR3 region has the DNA TGTGCCAGCAGCCCCGCTTACGGGACCTACGAGCAGTACGTC.

The DNA for the CDR3 is TGTGCCAGCAGTTCCCCCAGGGGGGAAGGCTATGGCTACACCTTC. Translated, it gives CASSSPRGEGYGYTF. The rearrangement joins TRBV6-1 to TRBJ1-2, with 7 nucleotides matching TRBD1. This CDR3 contains 15 residues. Germline V lookup: CDR1 MNHNS, CDR2 SASEGT. The ends lost 5 bases at V and 4 bases at J; junction bases unmatched: 10.

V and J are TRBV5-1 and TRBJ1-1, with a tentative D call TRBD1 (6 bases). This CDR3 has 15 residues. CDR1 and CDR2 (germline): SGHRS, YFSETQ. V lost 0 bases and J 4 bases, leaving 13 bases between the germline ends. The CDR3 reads CASSLVTGSGTEAFF. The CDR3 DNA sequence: TGCGCCAGCAGCTTGGTAACAGGGTCTGGCACTGAAGCTTTCTTT. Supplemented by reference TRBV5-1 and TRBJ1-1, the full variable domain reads KAGVTQTPRYLIKTRGQQVTLSCSPISGHRSVSWYQQTPGQGLQFLFEYFSETQRNKGNFPGRFSGRQFSNSRSEMNVSTLELGDSALYLCASSLVTGSGTEAFFGQGTRLTVV.

In nucleotides, the CDR3 is TGTGCCAGCAGCTGGGGGGGATCCGGTTACGAGCAGTACGTC. It specifies CASSWGGSGYEQYV. The genes are TRBV7-2 and TRBJ2-7; 7 bases map to TRBD2. CDR3 length equals 14 residues. CDR1 and CDR2 (germline): SGHTA, FQGNSA. V was pared by 4 bases and J by 4 bases, with 7 bases of the junction left unmatched.

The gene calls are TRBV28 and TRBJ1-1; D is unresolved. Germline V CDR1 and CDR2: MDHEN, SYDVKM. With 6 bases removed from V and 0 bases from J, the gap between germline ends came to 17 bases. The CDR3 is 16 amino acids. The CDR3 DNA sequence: TGTGCCAGCAGCCTTACCGATCTAGTCATGAACACTGAAGCTTTCTTT. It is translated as CASSLTDLVMNTEAFF.

The DNA for the CDR3 is TGTGCCAGCAGTCCCAGGGGACAGGACTACGAGCAGTACGTC. Translation: CASSPRGQDYEQYV. This chain links TRBV6-1 with TRBJ2-7; 8 bases are shared with TRBD1. Unmatched junction bases numbered 6, after V lost 5 bases and J lost 3 bases. Per the germline V gene, CDR1 is MNHNS and CDR2 is SASEGT. This CDR3 is built from 14 residues.